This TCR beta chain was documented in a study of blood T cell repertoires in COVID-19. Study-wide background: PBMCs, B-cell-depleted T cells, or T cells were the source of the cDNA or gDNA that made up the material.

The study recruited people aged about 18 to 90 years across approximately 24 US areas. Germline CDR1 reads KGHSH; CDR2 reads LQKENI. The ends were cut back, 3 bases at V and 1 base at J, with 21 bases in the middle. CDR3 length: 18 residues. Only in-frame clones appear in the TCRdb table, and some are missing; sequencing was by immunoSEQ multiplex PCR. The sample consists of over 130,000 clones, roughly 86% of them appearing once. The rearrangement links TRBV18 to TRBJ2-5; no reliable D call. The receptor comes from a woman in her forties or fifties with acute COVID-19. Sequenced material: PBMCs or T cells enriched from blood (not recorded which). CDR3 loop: CASSPSPTTDSVQETQYF. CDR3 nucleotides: TGTGCCAGCTCACCTAGCCCTACGACCGACTCTGTCCAAGAGACCCAGTACTTC.